One sample yielded the 22 T cell receptor beta chains listed below, sequenced in a study of blood T cell repertoires in COVID-19. Here immunoSEQ multiplex PCR was the method, and the copy in TCRdb shows in-frame clones only, minus some. The repertoire includes about 160,000 clones, 80% to 90% of them detected once, and about 3.6% sits in the top ten. Sequencing input: PBMCs or T cells enriched from blood (not recorded which). Receptor source: a woman in her fifties or sixties in a cohort exposed to, infected with or recovered from COVID-19 (not recorded which).

This rearrangement joins TRBV6-5 to TRBJ1-1, with a possible D match to TRBD1 (6 bases). V was clipped by 8 bases and J by 7 bases, with 11 bases between them. The CDR3 is 11 amino acids. In germline, CDR1 is MNHEY, CDR2 SVGAGI. This chain's CDR3 is CASGEQGEAFF. As DNA, the CDR3 is TGTGCCAGCGGAGAACAGGGTGAAGCTTTCTTT.

The chain is built from TRBV9 and TRBJ1-6; 8 bases are shared with TRBD1. This CDR3 contains 14 residues. Germline V gene sequence: CDR1 SGDLS, CDR2 YYNGEE. V shed 6 bases, J shed 7 bases, and the junction held 6 bases outside the gene matches. CDR3 loop: CASKAGQGNSPLHF. DNA of the CDR3: TGTGCCAGCAAGGCCGGACAGGGAAATTCACCCCTCCACTTT.

This chain uses TRBV11-2 with TRBJ2-7; D may be TRBD2 (6 bases). Trimming took off 2 bases at V and 0 bases at J, with 11 bases between the two ends. Germline V gene lookup returns CDR1 SGHAT and CDR2 FQNNGV. The CDR3 has 15 amino acids. The CDR3 DNA is TGTGCCAGCAGCTTATGGGGGGAGGCCTCCTACGAGCAGTACTTC. Translated, it gives CASSLWGEASYEQYF. Drawing the rest from reference TRBV11-2 and TRBJ2-7, the complete variable domain is EAGVAQSPRYKIIEKRQSVAFWCNPISGHATLYWYQQILGQGPKLLIQFQNNGVVDDSQLPKDRFSAERLKGVDSTLKIQPAKLEDSAVYLCASSLWGEASYEQYFGPGTRLTVT.

This clone is a singleton in its sample. The V call is TRBV10-3, the J call TRBJ2-1; 11 positions match TRBD2. Germline CDR1 is ENHRY and CDR2 is SYGVKD. This CDR3 comprises 14 residues. Trimming removed 10 bases from V and 9 bases from J; junction bases left unmatched: 11. The CDR3 nucleotides read TGTGCCACGTATCAGACTAGCGGGACCGGTGAGCAGTTCTTC. It yields the protein CATYQTSGTGEQFF.

The chain links TRBV6-6 to TRBJ2-7; D possibly corresponds to TRBD1 (5 bases). CDR3 length equals 14 residues. Germline V gives CDR1 MNHNY, CDR2 SVGAGI (reference sequence). The ends were cut back, 6 bases at V and 3 bases at J, with 15 bases in the middle. In DNA form, the CDR3 reads TGTGCCAGCAGATGGACCTCTGACAGCTACGAGCAGTACTTC. Translating it yields CASRWTSDSYEQYF.

The rearrangement uses TRBV18 and TRBJ2-1; D possibly corresponds to TRBD1 (6 bases). The CDR3 has 14 residues. The V and J ends lost 4 bases and 3 bases respectively, with 10 bases between them. From germline, CDR1 is KGHSH and CDR2 LQKENI. CDR3 DNA: TGTGCCAGCTCACACCAGGACAGCTACAATGAGCAGTTCTTC. This encodes CASSHQDSYNEQFF.

CDR3 amino acids: CASSQDGTGVGGYTF. The CDR3 nucleotides are TGTGCCAGCAGCCAAGATGGGACAGGCGTCGGGGGCTACACCTTC. The chain has TRBV3-1 (or the pseudogene TRBV3-2) and TRBJ1-2; 8 bases map to TRBD1. After removal of 0 bases from V and 8 bases from J, the junction contained 8 bases not matched to a gene. From germline, CDR1 is LGHDT and CDR2 YNNKEL (reference sequence). The length of the CDR3 is 15 residues.

CDR3 region: CASSLGGEGGTQYF. The CDR3 DNA sequence: TGTGCCAGCAGCTTAGGCGGCGAAGGAGGGACCCAGTACTTC. The chain links TRBV7-2 to TRBJ2-5; perhaps TRBD2 as D (5 bases). V was shortened by 1 base and J by 7 bases, with 13 bases between the two germline ends. The CDR3 sequence is 14 residues long. Germline V gene data show CDR1 as SGHTA and CDR2 as FQGNSA. The whole variable domain, remainder taken from reference TRBV7-2 and TRBJ2-5, is GAGVSQSPSNKVTEKGKDVELRCDPISGHTALYWYRQSLGQGLEFLIYFQGNSAPDKSGLPSDRFSAERTGGSVSTLTIQRTQQEDSAVYLCASSLGGEGGTQYFGPGTRLLVL.

The CDR3 DNA reads as TGTGCCATCAGCTCCCTGGGGGACACCTACGAGCAGTACTTC. This codes for CAISSLGDTYEQYF. J is TRBJ2-7 and V is TRBV10-3, with D tentatively TRBD1 (6 bases). Trimming left V 6 bases short and J 2 bases short, with 14 bases between. Germline V gene data show CDR1 as ENHRY and CDR2 as SYGVKD. The length of the CDR3 is 14 residues.

The rearrangement links TRBV29-1 to TRBJ1-2; D gene unclear. Between the trimmed V and J ends, which lost 2 bases and 0 bases, there was a span of 7 bases. Germline V gene data show CDR1 as SQVTM and CDR2 as ANQGSEA. The CDR3 extends over 13 amino acids. Here the CDR3 DNA reads TGCAGCGTTGAACAGGAAGCTAACTATGGCTACACCTTC. Amino acids: CSVEQEANYGYTF.

This clone showed up just once. The CDR3 DNA follows: TGTGCCAGCAGCAAGGACAGGGGGCAACCTAATGAAAAACTGTTTTTT. It encodes CASSKDRGQPNEKLFF. This chain links TRBV5-6 with TRBJ1-4; 11 positions match TRBD1. Trimming cost V 4 bases and J 3 bases; bases outside gene matches: 5. CDR3 length equals 16 residues. CDR1 and CDR2 from the germline V gene are SGHDT and YYEEEE.

This chain uses TRBV5-1 with TRBJ2-5; TRBD2 agrees at 7 bases. The CDR3 is 16 amino acids. Trimming took 1 base from V and 3 from J; bases not matched to a gene: 9. Germline CDR1 is SGHRS and CDR2 is YFSETQ. CDR3 sequence reads: CASSLTGLGAEETQYF. The CDR3 DNA sequence: TGCGCCAGCAGCTTGACTGGACTAGGGGCCGAAGAGACCCAGTACTTC.

The chain joins TRBV5-1 to TRBJ2-5; D might be TRBD1 (5 bases). The CDR3 contains 15 residues. Germline lookup yields CDR1 SGHRS and CDR2 YFSETQ. The V gene lost 4 bases and the J gene lost 3 bases, with 16 bases spanning the gap. The DNA of the CDR3 is TGCGCCAGCAGCGACGCGAAGGCAGGGAAAGAGACCCAGTACTTC. Protein: CASSDAKAGKETQYF.

This chain joins TRBV30 and TRBJ1-2; tentatively, D is TRBD1 (6 bases). CDR1 and CDR2 (germline): GTSNPN, SVGIG (reference sequence). V was clipped by 7 bases and J by 7 bases, with 16 bases between them. The CDR3 extends over 12 amino acids. The CDR3 nucleotides are TGTGCCTCTGCGGGGGGGCGTGGTGGCTACACCTTC. Encoded protein: CASAGGRGGYTF. Variable domain in full (rest from reference TRBV30 and TRBJ1-2): SQTIHQWPATLVQPVGSPLSLECTVEGTSNPNLYWYRQAAGRGLQLLFYSVGIGQISSEVPQNLSASRPQDRQFILSSKKLLLSDSGFYLCASAGGRGGYTFGSGTRLTVV.

CDR3 in amino acids: CASSPGQGYYGYTF. The CDR3 DNA is TGCGCCAGCAGCCCGGGACAGGGATACTATGGCTACACCTTC. V is TRBV5-1 and J is TRBJ1-2; 9 nucleotides agree with TRBD1. The CDR3 is made up of 14 amino acids. Germline CDR1 and CDR2: SGHRS and YFSETQ. With V trimmed by 4 bases and J by 3 bases, 4 bases remained unmatched. The full variable domain, in which reference TRBV5-1 and TRBJ1-2 provide the parts outside the CDR3, is KAGVTQTPRYLIKTRGQQVTLSCSPISGHRSVSWYQQTPGQGLQFLFEYFSETQRNKGNFPGRFSGRQFSNSRSEMNVSTLELGDSALYLCASSPGQGYYGYTFGSGTRLTVV.

The CDR3 here is CASFDRNQPQHF. The CDR3 nucleotides are TGTGCCAGTTTTGACAGAAATCAGCCCCAGCATTTT. The chain couples TRBV28 to TRBJ1-5; D possibly corresponds to TRBD1 (5 bases). Germline lookup yields CDR1 MDHEN and CDR2 SYDVKM. There are 12 residues in the CDR3. V lost 9 bases and J lost 4, with 10 bases in between.

The chain employs TRBV9 and TRBJ2-3; TRBD1 aligns across 7 bases. This CDR3 region has 16 residues. The V gene end was trimmed by 4 bases and the J gene end by 2 bases; junction bases not matched to a gene: 10. Germline V lookup: CDR1 SGDLS, CDR2 YYNGEE. CDR3 DNA sequence: TGTGCCAGCAGCTCCCGACAGGGTCCCCACACAGATACGCAGTATTTT. This sequence encodes CASSSRQGPHTDTQYF.

The V call is TRBV7-2, the J call TRBJ1-1; TRBD1 matches at 9 bases. The junction had 6 bases not matched to a gene; V was cut back by 5 bases and J by 5 bases. This CDR3 spans 14 amino acids. Germline CDR1 reads SGHTA; CDR2 reads FQGNSA. The chain's CDR3 is CASSGQGPGTEAFF. The CDR3 DNA follows: TGTGCCAGCAGCGGACAGGGGCCAGGGACTGAAGCTTTCTTT.

The chain recombines TRBV28 with TRBJ1-5, with 9 bases identical to TRBD1. The germline CDR1 and CDR2 sequences are MDHEN and SYDVKM. This CDR3 region has 14 residues. V lost 8 bases, J lost 1 base, and 3 bases stayed unmatched. The CDR3 DNA reads as TGTGCCAGCGGGGGACAGGGAAGCAATCAGCCCCAGCATTTT. It encodes CASGGQGSNQPQHF.

This clone showed up just once. This chain links TRBV3-1 (or the pseudogene TRBV3-2) with TRBJ2-5; the match to TRBD2 covers 11 bases. Trimming removed 3 bases from V and 5 bases from J; junction bases left unmatched: 8. There are 16 residues in the CDR3. Germline V gives CDR1 LGHDT, CDR2 YNNKEL (reference sequence). CDR3 DNA: TGTGCCAGCAGCCACCGCTCTAGCGGGGGGCGGGAGACCCAGTACTTC. Translating it yields CASSHRSSGGRETQYF.

The J gene is TRBJ1-6, the V gene TRBV25-1, with D unresolved. The V gene's germline CDR1 is MGHDK and CDR2 SYGVNS. This CDR3 contains 16 residues. V lost 5 bases and J 0 bases, leaving 11 bases between the germline ends. CDR3: CASSPRQNSYNSPLHF. CDR3 coding DNA: TGTGCCAGCAGTCCCCGACAAAACTCCTATAATTCACCCCTCCACTTT.

This chain links TRBV6-5 with TRBJ1-2, with D unresolved. In germline, CDR1 is MNHEY, CDR2 SVGAGI. The V gene lost 6 bases and the J gene lost 7 bases, with 18 bases spanning the gap. CDR3 length: 14 residues. CDR3 in amino acids: CASRGDVRVGGYTF. The CDR3, as DNA: TGTGCCAGCAGGGGAGACGTGAGAGTGGGTGGCTACACCTTC.